The clone carrying this T cell receptor beta chain was detected ten times or more. What it binds is unknown. This record comes from a study of neurological immune-mediated disorders. General study results and limits: Expanded clones shared no identical CDR3 amino acid sequences across subjects, which suggested private TCR-beta repertoires in all groups.

Trimming shortened V by 0 bases and J by 7 bases, and 11 bases separated the two germline ends. The CDR3 covers 14 residues. Germline-derived CDR1 and CDR2 are SGHRS and YFSETQ. Blood bank volunteers in Maryland, USA, served as healthy controls. The unsorted libraries were made from 2 million PBMCs kept at -80 C. The cDNA came from 5'RACE with 10-nucleotide random UMIs. Each CDR3 protein is one row after TCRdb ran MiXCR on the 5' RACE reads. Here the sample spans tens of thousands of distinct CDR3 sequences, roughly 18% being singletons. V gene TRBV5-1 combines with J gene TRBJ2-1; perhaps TRBD1 as D (6 bases). The clonotype was recovered from a woman aged 40 to 50 in good health. Sequenced sample: PBMCs. In DNA form, the CDR3 reads TGCGCCAGCAGCTTGGACAGGGATTTGAATGAGCAGTTCTTC. Protein product: CASSLDRDLNEQFF.